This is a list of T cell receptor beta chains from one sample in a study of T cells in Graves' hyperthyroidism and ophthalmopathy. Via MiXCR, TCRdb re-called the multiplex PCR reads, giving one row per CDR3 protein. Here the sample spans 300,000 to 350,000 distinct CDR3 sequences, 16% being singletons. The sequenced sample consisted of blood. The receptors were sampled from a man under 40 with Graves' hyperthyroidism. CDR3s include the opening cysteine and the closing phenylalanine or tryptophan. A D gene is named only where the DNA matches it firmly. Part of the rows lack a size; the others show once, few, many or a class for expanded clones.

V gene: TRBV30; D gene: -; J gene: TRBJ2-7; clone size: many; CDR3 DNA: TGTGCCTGGAGTCATGGGTCCTACGAGCAGTACTTC; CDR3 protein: CAWSHGSYEQYF
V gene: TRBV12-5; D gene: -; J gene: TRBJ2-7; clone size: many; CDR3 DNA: TGTGCTAGTGGTTCTACGGACAACTCCTACGAGCAGTACTTC; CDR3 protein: CASGSTDNSYEQYF
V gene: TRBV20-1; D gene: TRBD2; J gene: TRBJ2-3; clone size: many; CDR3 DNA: TGCAGTGAAACACCACTAGCGGGAGGGTCAGATACGCAGTATTTT; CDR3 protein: CSETPLAGGSDTQYF
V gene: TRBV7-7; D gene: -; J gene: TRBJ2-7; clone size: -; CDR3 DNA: TGTGCTAGCAGCCGACGTGGGGTCGGGACGTTCTACGAGCAGTACTTC; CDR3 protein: CASSRRGVGTFYEQYF
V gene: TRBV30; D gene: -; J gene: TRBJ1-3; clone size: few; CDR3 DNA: TGTGCCTGGAGTGTAGGGAGGGGAAACACCATATATTTT; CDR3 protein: CAWSVGRGNTIYF
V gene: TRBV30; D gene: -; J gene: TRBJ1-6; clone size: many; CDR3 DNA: TGTGCCTGGTCTCGAGTCGGTTCACCCCTCCACTTT; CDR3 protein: CAWSRVGSPLHF
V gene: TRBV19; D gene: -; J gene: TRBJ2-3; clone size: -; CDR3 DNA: TGTGCCACTACACGTTCGCGGGGAGGCACAGATACGCAGTATTTT; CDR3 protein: CATTRSRGGTDTQYF
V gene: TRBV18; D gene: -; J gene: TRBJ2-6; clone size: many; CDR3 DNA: TGTGCCAGCTCACCACAGTTAACAGCCGGGGCCAACGTCCTGACTTTC; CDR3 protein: CASSPQLTAGANVLTF
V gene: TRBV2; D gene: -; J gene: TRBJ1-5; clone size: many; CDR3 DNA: TGTGCCAGCAGTGAGGGAGGGTGGGCTCAGCCCCAGCATTTT; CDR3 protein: CASSEGGWAQPQHF
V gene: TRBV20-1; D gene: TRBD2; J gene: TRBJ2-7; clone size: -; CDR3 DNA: TGCAGTGCACCTCGGACTAGCGTGTCCTCCTACGAGCAGTACTTC; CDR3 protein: CSAPRTSVSSYEQYF
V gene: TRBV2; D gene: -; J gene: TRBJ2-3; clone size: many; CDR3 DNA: TGTGCCAGCAGAGGGGAGATCACAGATACGCAGTATTTT; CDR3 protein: CASRGEITDTQYF
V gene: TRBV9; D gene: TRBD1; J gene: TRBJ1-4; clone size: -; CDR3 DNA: TGTGCCAGCAGCTTCGGACAGGGAGGTGAAAAACTGTTTTTT; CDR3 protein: CASSFGQGGEKLFF
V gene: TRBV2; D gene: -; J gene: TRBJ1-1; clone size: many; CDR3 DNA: TGTGCCAGCAGTGTTTGGCAGGGAGACACTGAAGCTTTCTTT; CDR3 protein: CASSVWQGDTEAFF
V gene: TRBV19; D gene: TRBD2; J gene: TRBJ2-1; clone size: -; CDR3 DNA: TGTGCCAGTAGATTAAGGGGCGGGAGTCTCCCCTACAATGAGCAGTTCTTC; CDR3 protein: CASRLRGGSLPYNEQFF
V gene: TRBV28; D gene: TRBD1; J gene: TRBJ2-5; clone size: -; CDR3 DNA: TGTGCCAGCAGCCCCTTTCCGACAGGGGAGAGAGAGACCCAGTACTTC; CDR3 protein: CASSPFPTGERETQYF
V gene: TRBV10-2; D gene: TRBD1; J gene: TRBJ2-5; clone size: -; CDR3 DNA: TGCGCCAGCAGTGAGCCTGACAGGGCGCCTTGGGAGACCCAGTACTTC; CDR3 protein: CASSEPDRAPWETQYF
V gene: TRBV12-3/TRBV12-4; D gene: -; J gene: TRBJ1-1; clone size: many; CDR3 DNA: TGTGCCAGCAGTCAAGGACAGAACAGAGCTTTCTTT; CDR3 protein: CASSQGQNRAFF
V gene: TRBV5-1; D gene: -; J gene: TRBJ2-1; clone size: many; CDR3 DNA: TGCGCCAGCAGCTTGGTGGGGTACAATGAGCAGTTCTTC; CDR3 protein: CASSLVGYNEQFF
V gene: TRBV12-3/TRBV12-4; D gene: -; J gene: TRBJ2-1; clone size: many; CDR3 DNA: TGTGCCAGCTCGGCCCTCTCCTACAATGAGCAGTTCTTC; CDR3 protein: CASSALSYNEQFF
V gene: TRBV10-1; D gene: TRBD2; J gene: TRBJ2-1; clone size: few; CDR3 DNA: TGCGCCAGCAGTGAGCAGCGGGAGGGGTACAATGAGCAGTTCTTC; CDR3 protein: CASSEQREGYNEQFF
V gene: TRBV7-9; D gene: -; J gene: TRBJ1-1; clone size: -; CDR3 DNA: TGTGCCAGCAGCTTAGGTCGGAAGACTGAAGCTTTCTTT; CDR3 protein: CASSLGRKTEAFF
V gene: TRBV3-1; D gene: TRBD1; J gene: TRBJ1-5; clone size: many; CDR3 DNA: TGTGCCAGCAGCCTGGGACAGGTGGGTTTACAGCCCCAGCATTTT; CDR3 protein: CASSLGQVGLQPQHF
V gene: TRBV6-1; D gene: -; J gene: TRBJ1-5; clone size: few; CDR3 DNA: TGTGCCAGCAGTACGAGTTATAACATTCAGCCCCAGCATTTT; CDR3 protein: CASSTSYNIQPQHF
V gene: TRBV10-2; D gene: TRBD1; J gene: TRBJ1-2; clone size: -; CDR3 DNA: TGCGCCAGCAGTCGCGGGACAGGGGGCGAATCTTATGGCTACACCTTC; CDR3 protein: CASSRGTGGESYGYTF
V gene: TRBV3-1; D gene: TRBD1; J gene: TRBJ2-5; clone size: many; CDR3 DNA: TGTGCCAGCAGCCCCGGACAGGGGGGGACCACCCAGTACTTC; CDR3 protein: CASSPGQGGTTQYF
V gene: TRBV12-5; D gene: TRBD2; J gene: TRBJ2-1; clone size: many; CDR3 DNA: TGTGCTAGTGGTTTATTCCCCCAACTAGCGGGAGACAATGAGCAGTTCTTC; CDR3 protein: CASGLFPQLAGDNEQFF
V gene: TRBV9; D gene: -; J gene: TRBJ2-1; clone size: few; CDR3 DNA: TGTGCCAGCAGCGTAAGTGGCTCGTTGAATGAGCAGTTCTTC; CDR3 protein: CASSVSGSLNEQFF
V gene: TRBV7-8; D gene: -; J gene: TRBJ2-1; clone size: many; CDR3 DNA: TGTGCCAGCAGCTTACAGGGTACCTACAATGAGCAGTTCTTC; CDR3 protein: CASSLQGTYNEQFF
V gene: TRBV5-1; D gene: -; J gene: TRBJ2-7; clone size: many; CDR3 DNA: TGCGCCAGCAGCTTGGGAGTGGGCTACGAGCAGTACTTC; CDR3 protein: CASSLGVGYEQYF
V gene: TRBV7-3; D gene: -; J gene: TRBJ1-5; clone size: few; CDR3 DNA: TGTGCCAGCAGCTTAGAAGTGGGTCAGCCCCAGCATTTT; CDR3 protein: CASSLEVGQPQHF
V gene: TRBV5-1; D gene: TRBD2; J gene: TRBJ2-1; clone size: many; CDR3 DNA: TGCGCCAGCAGCTTGAGACTAGCGAGGGGCAATGAGCAGTTCTTC; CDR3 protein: CASSLRLARGNEQFF
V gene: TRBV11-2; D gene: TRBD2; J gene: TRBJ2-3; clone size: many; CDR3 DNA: TGTGCCAGCAGCCCGAACGGACTAGCGGGAGGAACTAGCACAGATACGCAGTATTTT; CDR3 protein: CASSPNGLAGGTSTDTQYF
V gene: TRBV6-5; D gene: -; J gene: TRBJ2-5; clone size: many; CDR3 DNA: TGTGCCAGCAGTTCATTGGTTCTCCAAGAGACCCAGTACTTC; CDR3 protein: CASSSLVLQETQYF
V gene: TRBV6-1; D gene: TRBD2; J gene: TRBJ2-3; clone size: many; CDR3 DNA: TGTGCCAGCAGCCCACTAGCGGGAGCCAGCACAGATACGCAGTATTTT; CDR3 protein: CASSPLAGASTDTQYF
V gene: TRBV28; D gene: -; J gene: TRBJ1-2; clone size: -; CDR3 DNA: TGTGCCAGCAGTTTGACCGAAAACTATGGCTACACCTTC; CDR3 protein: CASSLTENYGYTF
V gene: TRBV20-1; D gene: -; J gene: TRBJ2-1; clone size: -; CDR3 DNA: TGCATCCGCCGGGACTACAATGAGCAGTTCTTC; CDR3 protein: CIRRDYNEQFF
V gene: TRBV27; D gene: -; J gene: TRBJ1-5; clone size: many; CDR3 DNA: TGTGCCAGCAGTTTTCAAGGGGTTCAGCCCCAGCATTTT; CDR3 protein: CASSFQGVQPQHF
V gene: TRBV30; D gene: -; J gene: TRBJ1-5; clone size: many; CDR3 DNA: TGTGCCTGGAGTATGGGGGGAAATCAGCCCCAGCATTTT; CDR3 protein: CAWSMGGNQPQHF
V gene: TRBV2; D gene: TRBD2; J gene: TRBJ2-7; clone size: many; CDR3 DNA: TGTGCCAGTTCCGGCCAGCGGGGAACCTACGAGCAGTACTTC; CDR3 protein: CASSGQRGTYEQYF
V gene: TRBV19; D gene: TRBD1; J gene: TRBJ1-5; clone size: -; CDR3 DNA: TGTGCCAGTAGCTCCACCGACGGGACAGGGCGTCAGCCCCAGCATTTT; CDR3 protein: CASSSTDGTGRQPQHF
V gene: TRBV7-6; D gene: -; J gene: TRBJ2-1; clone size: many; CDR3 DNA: TGTGCCAGCAGCCTAGATAGCTTCAATGAGCAGTTCTTC; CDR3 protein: CASSLDSFNEQFF
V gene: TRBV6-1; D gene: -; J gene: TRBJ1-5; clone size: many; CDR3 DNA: TGTGCCAGCAGTGGAAGTAACTATAGCAATCAGCCCCAGCATTTT; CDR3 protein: CASSGSNYSNQPQHF
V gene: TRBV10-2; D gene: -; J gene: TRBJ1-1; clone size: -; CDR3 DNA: TGCGCCAGCATCCGGGCCGGGGACACTGAAGCTTTCTTT; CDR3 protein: CASIRAGDTEAFF
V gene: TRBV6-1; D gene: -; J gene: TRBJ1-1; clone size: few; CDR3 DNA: TGTGCCAGCACCGAGACGTCAACCGAGGGAACTGAAGCTTTCTTT; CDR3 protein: CASTETSTEGTEAFF
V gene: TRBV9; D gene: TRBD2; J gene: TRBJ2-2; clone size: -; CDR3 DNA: TGTGCCAGCAGCGTAGCGGTAGCGGGACACGCCGGGGAGCTGTTTTTT; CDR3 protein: CASSVAVAGHAGELFF
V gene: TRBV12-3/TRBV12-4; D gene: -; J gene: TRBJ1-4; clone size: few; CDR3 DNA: TGTGCCAGCAGTTACTGGGACAATAATGAAAAACTGTTTTTT; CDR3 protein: CASSYWDNNEKLFF
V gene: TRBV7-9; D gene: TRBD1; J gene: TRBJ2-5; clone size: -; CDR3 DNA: TGTGCCAGCAGCAATACCGGGACAGTCATGTGGGAGACCCAGTACTTC; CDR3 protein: CASSNTGTVMWETQYF
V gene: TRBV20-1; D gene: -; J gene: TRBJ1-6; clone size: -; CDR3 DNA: TGCAGTGCTAGAACTTCCAGGGTTAATTCACCCCTCCACTTT; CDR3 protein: CSARTSRVNSPLHF
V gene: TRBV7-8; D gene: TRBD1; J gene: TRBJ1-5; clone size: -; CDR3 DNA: TGTGCCAGCAGCTCCACAGGGGCCTGCAATCAGCCCCAGCATTTT; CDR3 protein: CASSSTGACNQPQHF
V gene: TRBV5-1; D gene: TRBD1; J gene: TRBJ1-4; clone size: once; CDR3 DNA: TGCGCCAGCAGCCAGAGTAGGTCAGGGGGATTGGAAAAACTGTTTTTT; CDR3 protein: CASSQSRSGGLEKLFF
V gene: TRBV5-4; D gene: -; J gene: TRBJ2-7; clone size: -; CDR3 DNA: TGTGCCAGCAGCTTGGAAGCGAAAGAGGGATCCTACGAGCAGTACTTC; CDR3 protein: CASSLEAKEGSYEQYF
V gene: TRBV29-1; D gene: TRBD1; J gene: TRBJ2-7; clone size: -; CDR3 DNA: TGCAGCGTCACCTTTCCAAACCCCGGGACAGGGGTGTACGAGCAGTACTTC; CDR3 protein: CSVTFPNPGTGVYEQYF
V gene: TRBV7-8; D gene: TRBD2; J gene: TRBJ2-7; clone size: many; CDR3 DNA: TGTGCCAGCAGCTCAGGGTCCCTCCTAGCGGGACTCTACGAGCAGTACTTC; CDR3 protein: CASSSGSLLAGLYEQYF
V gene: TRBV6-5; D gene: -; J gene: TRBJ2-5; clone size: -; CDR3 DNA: TGTGCCAGCAGTTACTCCTCTAGGAGACAAGAGACCCAGTACTTC; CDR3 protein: CASSYSSRRQETQYF
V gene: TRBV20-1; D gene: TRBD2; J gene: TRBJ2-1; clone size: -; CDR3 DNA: TGCAGTGCAGGCGCACCAAGCGGGAGGGCCTACAATGAGGAGTTCTTC; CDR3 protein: CSAGAPSGRAYNEEFF
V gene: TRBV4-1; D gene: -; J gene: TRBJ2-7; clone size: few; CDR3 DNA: TGCGCCAGCAGCCAAGTCGACAGCGGAACCTCCTCCTACGAGCAGTACTTC; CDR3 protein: CASSQVDSGTSSYEQYF
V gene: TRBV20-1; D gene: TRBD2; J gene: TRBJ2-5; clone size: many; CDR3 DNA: TGCAGTGCTAGAGTGGGACTAGCGCAAGAGACCCAGTACTTC; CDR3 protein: CSARVGLAQETQYF
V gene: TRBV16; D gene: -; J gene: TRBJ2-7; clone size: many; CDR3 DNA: TGTGCCAGCACCGAACCAGACTCCTACGAGCAGTACTTC; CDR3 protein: CASTEPDSYEQYF
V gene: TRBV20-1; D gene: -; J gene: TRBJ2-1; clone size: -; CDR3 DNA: TGCAGTGCTCTAGGACCCGGGGGCAATGAGCAGCTCTTC; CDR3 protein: CSALGPGGNEQLF